This TCR beta chain was found in a study of T cells in Graves' hyperthyroidism and ophthalmopathy. Study-wide results and caveats: Median prediction lead before ophthalmopathy onset was around seven months with the model.

TCR beta CDR3 regions were amplified from RNA transcripts. Initially, a first-round RT-PCR of the TCR CDR3 employed the HTBI primer set. Each CDR3 protein gets one entry after TCRdb re-called the multiplex PCR reads with MiXCR. Here the sample spans under 350,000 distinct CDR3 sequences, 15% to 20% being singletons. Regarding this clonotype: Antigen specificity is unknown.

This sequence was found in a woman aged 45-65 years with Graves' hyperthyroidism. Sequences were obtained from blood.

The DNA for the CDR3 is TGTGCCAGCTCATTTAACCGGGGGCCAGATACGCAGTATTTT. Translation gives CASSFNRGPDTQYF. The rearrangement joins TRBV18 to TRBJ2-3, with D perhaps TRBD1 or TRBD2 (6 bases each). Trimming removed 5 bases at V and 4 bases at J, with 13 bases between. CDR3 length: 14 amino acids. Per germline, CDR1 KGHSH and CDR2 LQKENI.